This T cell receptor beta chain was identified in a study of T cell responses to AZD1222 COVID-19 vaccine. Study results and caveats: Unmutated variant regions are reportedly targeted by nearly half of spike-specific TCRs.

The CDR3 covers 15 residues. Per germline, CDR1 SNHLY and CDR2 FYNNEI. After removal of 6 bases from V and 3 bases from J, the junction contained 5 bases not matched to a gene. As regards this clone: Its antigen is unknown.

Method: immunoSEQ multiplex PCR; TCRdb's copy keeps in-frame clones and lacks some. The sample yields 90,000 to 100,000 clones, about 85% seen once. The input for sequencing was peripheral blood, taken on day 0 of AZD1222 vaccination. The genes are TRBV2 and TRBJ1-4, with TRBD1 identical over 9 bases. This TCR was recovered from an adult in good health. This CDR3 is CASRGGQGPNEKLFF. Here the CDR3 DNA reads TGTGCCAGCAGGGGCGGACAGGGGCCTAATGAAAAACTGTTTTTT.